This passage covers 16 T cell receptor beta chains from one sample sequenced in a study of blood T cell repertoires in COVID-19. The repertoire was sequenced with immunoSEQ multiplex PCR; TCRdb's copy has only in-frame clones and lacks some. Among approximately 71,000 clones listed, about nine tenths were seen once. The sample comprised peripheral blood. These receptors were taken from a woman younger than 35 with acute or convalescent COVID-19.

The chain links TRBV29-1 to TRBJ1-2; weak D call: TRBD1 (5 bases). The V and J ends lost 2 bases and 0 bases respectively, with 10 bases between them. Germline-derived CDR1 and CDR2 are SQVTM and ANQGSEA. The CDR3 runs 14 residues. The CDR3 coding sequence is TGCAGCGTTGAACTGGACACCCCTAACTATGGCTACACCTTC. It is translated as CSVELDTPNYGYTF.

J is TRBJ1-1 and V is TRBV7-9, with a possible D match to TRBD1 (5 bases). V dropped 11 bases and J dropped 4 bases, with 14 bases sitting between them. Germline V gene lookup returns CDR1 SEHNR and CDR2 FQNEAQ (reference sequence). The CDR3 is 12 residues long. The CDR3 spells CASRGLGTEAFF. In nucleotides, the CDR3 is TGTGCCTCTAGGGGATTGGGCACTGAAGCTTTCTTT. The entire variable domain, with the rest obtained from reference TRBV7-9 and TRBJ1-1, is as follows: DTGVSQNPRHKITKRGQNVTFRCDPISEHNRLYWYRQTLGQGPEFLTYFQNEAQLEKSRLLSDRFSAERPKGSFSTLEIQRTEQGDSAMYLCASRGLGTEAFFGQGTRLTVV.

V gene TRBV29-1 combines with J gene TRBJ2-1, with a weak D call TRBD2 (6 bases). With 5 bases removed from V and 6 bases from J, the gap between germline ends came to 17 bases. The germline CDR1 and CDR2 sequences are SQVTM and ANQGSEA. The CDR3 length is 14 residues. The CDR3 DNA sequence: TGCAGCGTTTCTGTCTCGGGAGTCTTCAATGAGCAGTTCTTC. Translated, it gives CSVSVSGVFNEQFF.

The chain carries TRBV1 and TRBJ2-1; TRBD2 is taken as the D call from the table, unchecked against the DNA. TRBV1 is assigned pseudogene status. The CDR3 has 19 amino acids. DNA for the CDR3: TGCACCAGCAGCCAGCCCATTACGGGGGGGCAAAAGACGGACAATGAGCAGTTCTTC. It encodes CTSSQPITGGQKTDNEQFF.

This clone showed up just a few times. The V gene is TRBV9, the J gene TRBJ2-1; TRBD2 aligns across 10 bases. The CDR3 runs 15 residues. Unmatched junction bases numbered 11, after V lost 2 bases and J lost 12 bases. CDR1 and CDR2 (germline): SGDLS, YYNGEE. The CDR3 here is CASSVLGLADTRQFF. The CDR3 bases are TGTGCCAGCAGCGTCCTAGGACTAGCGGATACTCGGCAGTTCTTC.

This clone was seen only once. The CDR3 nucleotides read TGTGCCAGCAGCAACGGATGGGACAGCTCTGGAAACACCATATATTTT. This translates into CASSNGWDSSGNTIYF. The rearrangement links TRBV21-1 to TRBJ1-3; no check of the table's D call, TRBD1, against the DNA was made. TRBV21-1 is reported as a pseudogene. The length of the CDR3 is 16 residues.

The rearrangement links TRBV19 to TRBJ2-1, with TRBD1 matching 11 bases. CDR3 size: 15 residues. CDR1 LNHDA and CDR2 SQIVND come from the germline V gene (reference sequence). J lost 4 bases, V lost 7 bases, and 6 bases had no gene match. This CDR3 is CASTDGTGGYNEQFF. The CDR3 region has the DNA TGTGCCAGTACCGATGGGACAGGGGGTTACAATGAGCAGTTCTTC.

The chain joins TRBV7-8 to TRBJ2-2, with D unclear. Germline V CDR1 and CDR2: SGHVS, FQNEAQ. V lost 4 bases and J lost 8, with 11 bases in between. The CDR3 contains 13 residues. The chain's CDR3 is CASSSRRVGELFF. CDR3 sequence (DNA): TGTGCCAGCAGCTCGAGACGGGTAGGGGAGCTGTTTTTT.

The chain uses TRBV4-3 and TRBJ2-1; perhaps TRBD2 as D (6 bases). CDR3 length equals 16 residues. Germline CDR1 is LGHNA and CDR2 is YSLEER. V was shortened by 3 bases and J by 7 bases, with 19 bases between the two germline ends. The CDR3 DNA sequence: TGCGCCAGCAGCCACGTAGGAATCCCGGGGGAGAATGAGCAGTTCTTC. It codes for CASSHVGIPGENEQFF.

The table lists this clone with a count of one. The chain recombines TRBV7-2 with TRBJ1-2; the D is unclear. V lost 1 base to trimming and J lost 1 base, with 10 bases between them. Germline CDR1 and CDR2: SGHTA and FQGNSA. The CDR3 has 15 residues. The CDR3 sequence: CASSLGRESNYGYTF. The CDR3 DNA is TGTGCCAGCAGCTTAGGTCGGGAAAGTAACTATGGCTACACCTTC.

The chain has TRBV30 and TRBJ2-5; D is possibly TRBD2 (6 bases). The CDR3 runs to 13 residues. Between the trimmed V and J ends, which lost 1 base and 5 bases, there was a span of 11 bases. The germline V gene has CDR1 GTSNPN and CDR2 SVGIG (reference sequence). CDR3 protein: CAWSEGGLETQYF. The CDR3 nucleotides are TGTGCCTGGAGTGAAGGAGGGCTCGAGACCCAGTACTTC.

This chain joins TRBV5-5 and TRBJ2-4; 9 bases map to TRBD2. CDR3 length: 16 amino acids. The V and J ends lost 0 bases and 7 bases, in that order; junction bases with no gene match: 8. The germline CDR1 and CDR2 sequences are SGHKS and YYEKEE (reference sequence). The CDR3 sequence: CASSLAISGLANIQYF. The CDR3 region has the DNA TGTGCCAGCAGCTTGGCAATTTCCGGACTAGCGAACATTCAGTACTTC.

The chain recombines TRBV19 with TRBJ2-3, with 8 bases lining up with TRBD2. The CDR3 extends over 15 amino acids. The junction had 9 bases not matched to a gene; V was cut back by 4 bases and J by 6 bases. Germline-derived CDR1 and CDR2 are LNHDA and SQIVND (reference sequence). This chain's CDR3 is CASSKGLDRSDTQYF. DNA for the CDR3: TGTGCCAGTAGTAAGGGACTAGACCGGTCGGATACGCAGTATTTT. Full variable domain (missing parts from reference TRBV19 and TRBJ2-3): DGGITQSPKYLFRKEGQNVTLSCEQNLNHDAMYWYRQDPGQGLRLIYYSQIVNDFQKGDIAEGYSVSREKKESFPLTVTSAQKNPTAFYLCASSKGLDRSDTQYFGPGTRLTVL.

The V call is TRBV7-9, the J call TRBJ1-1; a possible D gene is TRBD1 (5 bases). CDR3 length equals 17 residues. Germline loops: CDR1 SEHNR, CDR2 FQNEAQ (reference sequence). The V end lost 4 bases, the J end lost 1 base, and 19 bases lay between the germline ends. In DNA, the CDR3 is TGTGCCAGCAGCTCCTACCGTAAAGGGGATCAGAACACTGAAGCTTTCTTT. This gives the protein CASSSYRKGDQNTEAFF.

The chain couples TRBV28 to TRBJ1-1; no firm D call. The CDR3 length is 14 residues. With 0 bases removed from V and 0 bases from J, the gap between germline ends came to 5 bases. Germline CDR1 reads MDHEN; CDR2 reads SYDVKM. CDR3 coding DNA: TGTGCCAGCAGTTTATGGGCGGTGAACACTGAAGCTTTCTTT. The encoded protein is CASSLWAVNTEAFF. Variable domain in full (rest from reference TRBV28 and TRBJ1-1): DVKVTQSSRYLVKRTGEKVFLECVQDMDHENMFWYRQDPGLGLRLIYFSYDVKMKEKGDIPEGYSVSREKKERFSLILESASTNQTSMYLCASSLWAVNTEAFFGQGTRLTVV.

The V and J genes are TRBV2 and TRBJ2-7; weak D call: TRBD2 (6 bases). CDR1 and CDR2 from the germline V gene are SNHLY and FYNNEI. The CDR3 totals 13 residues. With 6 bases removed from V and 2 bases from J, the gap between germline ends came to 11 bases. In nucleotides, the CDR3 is TGTGCCAGCAGGCGGGACTTGCCCTACGAGCAGTACTTC. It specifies CASRRDLPYEQYF.